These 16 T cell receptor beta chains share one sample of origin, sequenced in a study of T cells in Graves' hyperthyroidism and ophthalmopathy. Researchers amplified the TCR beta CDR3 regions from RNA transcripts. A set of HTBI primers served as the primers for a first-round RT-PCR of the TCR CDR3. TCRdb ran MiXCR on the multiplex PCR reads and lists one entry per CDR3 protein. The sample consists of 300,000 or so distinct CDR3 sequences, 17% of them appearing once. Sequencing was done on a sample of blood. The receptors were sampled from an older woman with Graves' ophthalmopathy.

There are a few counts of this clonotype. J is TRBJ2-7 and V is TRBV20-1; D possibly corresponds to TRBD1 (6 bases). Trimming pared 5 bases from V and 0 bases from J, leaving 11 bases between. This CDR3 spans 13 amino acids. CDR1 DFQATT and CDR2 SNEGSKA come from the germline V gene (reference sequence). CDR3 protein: CSAYRVSSYEQYF. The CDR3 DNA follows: TGCAGTGCTTACAGGGTCAGCTCCTACGAGCAGTACTTC.

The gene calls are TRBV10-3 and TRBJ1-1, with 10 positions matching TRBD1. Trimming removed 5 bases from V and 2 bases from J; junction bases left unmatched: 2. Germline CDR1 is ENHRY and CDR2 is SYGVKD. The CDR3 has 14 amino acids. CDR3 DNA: TGTGCCATCAGTCGGGACAGGGGCAACACTGAAGCTTTCTTT. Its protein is CAISRDRGNTEAFF.

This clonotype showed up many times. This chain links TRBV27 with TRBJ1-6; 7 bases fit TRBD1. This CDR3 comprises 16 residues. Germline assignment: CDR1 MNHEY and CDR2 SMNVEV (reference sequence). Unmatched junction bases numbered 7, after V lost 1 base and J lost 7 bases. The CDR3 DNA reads TGTGCCAGCAGTTTATACCCTCCACAGGGGAATTCACCCCTCCACTTT. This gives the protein CASSLYPPQGNSPLHF.

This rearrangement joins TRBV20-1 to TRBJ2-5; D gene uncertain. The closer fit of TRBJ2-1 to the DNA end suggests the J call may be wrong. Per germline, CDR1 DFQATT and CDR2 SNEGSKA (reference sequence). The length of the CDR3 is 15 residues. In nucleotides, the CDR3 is TGCAGTGCTAGAGTACTCGGAAGGAGTGAAGAGACCCAGTTCTTC. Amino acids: CSARVLGRSEETQFF.

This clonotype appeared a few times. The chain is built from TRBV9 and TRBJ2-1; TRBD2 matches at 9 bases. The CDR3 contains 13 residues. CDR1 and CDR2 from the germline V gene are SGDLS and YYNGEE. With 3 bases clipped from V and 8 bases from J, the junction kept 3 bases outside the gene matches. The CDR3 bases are TGTGCCAGCAGCGCGACTAGCGGCCATGAGCAGTTCTTC. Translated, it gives CASSATSGHEQFF.

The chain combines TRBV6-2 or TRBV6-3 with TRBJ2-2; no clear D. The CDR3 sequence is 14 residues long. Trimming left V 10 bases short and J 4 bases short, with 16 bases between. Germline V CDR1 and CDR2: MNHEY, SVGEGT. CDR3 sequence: CATLLSVSTGELFF. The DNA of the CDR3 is TGTGCCACCCTACTCTCGGTGAGCACCGGGGAGCTGTTTTTT.

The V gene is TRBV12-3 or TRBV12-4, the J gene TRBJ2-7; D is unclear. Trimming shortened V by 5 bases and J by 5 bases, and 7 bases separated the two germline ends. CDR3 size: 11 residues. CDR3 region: CASSPNNEQYF. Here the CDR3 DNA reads TGTGCCAGCAGTCCCAACAACGAGCAGTACTTC.

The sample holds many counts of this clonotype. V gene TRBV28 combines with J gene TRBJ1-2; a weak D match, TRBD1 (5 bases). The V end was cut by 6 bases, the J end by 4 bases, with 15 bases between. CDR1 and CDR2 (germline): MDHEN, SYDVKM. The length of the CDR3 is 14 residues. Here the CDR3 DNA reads TGTGCCAGCAGGGAGACAGCGATGGTCTATGGCTACACCTTC. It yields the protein CASRETAMVYGYTF.

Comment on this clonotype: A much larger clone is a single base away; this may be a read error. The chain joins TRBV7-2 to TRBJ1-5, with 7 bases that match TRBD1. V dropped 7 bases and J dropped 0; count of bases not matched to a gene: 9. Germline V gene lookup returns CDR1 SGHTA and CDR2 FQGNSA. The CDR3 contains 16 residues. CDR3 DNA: TGTGCCAGCATCAGCGGGGACAGAATTAGCAATCAGCCCCAGCATTTT. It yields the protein CASISGDRISNQPQHF.

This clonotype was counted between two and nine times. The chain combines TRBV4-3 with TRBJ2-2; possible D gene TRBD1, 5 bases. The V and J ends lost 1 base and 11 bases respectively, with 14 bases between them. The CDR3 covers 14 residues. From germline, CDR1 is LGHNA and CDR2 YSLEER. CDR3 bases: TGCGCCAGCAGCCAAGCTCTTTCTCAGGGAGAGCTGTTTTTT. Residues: CASSQALSQGELFF.

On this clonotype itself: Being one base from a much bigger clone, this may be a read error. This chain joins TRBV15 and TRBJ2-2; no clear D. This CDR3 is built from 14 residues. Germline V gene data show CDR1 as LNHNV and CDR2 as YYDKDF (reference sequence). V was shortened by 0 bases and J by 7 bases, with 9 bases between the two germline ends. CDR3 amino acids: CATSRDPYIGELFF. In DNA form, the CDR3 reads TGTGCCACCAGCAGAGATCCTTACATCGGGGAGCTGTTTTTT.

The CDR3 DNA follows: TGCGCCAGCAGTGTACAGCCCCGGTTCGGAGGATATGGCTACACCTTC. This gives the protein CASSVQPRFGGYGYTF. The chain couples TRBV10-2 to TRBJ1-2; no firm D call. CDR3 length: 16 residues. V lost 4 bases and J lost 5, with 20 bases in between. Germline CDR1 reads WSHSY; CDR2 reads SAAADI.

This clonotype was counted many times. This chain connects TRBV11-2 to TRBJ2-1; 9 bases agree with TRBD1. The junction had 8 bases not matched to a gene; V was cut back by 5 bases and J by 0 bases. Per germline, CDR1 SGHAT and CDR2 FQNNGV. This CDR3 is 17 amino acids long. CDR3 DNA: TGTGCCAGCAGCGGAGACAGGGGGGGGGCCTCCTACAATGAGCAGTTCTTC. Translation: CASSGDRGGASYNEQFF.

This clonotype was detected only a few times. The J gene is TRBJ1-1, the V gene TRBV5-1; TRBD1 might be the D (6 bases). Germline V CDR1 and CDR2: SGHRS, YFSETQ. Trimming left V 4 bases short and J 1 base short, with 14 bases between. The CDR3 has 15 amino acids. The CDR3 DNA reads TGCGCCAGCAGCCCAAGGACAGACACGAACACTGAAGCTTTCTTT. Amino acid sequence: CASSPRTDTNTEAFF.

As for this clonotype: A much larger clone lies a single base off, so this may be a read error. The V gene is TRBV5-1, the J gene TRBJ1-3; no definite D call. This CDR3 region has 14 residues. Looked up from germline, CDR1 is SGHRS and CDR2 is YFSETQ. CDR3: CASSLDPDGNTICF. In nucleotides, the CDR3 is TGCGCCAGCAGCTTGGATCCCGATGGAAACACCATATGTTTT.

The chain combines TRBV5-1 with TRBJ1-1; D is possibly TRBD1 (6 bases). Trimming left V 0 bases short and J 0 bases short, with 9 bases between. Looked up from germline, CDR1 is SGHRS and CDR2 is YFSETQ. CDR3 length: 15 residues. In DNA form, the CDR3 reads TGCGCCAGCAGCTTGGAACCAGGGGTGAACACTGAAGCTTTCTTT. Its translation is CASSLEPGVNTEAFF.